This T cell receptor (beta chain) was recovered during a study of blood T cell repertoires in COVID-19 (dated by TCRdb to about 2020). Turning to the overall study: Samples covering the acute and convalescent phases of COVID-19 were provided by collaborators in the United States, Italy and Spain. The material from the prospective study consisted of cDNA or gDNA derived from T cells, B-cell-depleted T cells, or PBMCs. Deeply sampled blood TCRbeta repertoires from subjects exposed to, actively infected with, or recovered from COVID-19 were included in the dataset. A freely available public database, intended as a resource for researchers studying the immune response to SARS-CoV-2, is where the repertoires were released. The samples were drawn from two sources: the first 160 participants of the ongoing ImmuneRACE study, and 1,000 to 1,500 subjects contributed by 6 global collaborators. A de-identified subject ID, COVID-19 status, age in years and sex were almost always included in the sample metadata. Where available, HLA class I and class II types were taken from metadata supplied by the sample provider and were not determined by assay-based typing.

Points the paper makes about the study in general: How much clinical and demographic metadata was included differed by source and by participant, and the metadata was provided uncurated.

The CDR3, cysteine through phenylalanine, is 14 amino acids long. The entry retains the CDR3 DNA only, 42 bases that are in frame from base 1. The germline V end is reduced by 4 bases and the J end by 2 bases; junction bases left unmatched: 4. CDR1 and CDR2 (SGHTA, FQGNSA) derive from the germline V gene. The collaborating institutions used their own protocols to collect whole blood in K2EDTA tubes. For TCRbeta analysis, collaborator samples were shipped as frozen whole blood, as isolated PBMCs, or as DNA extracted from either sample type. On this clone: The antigen this receptor binds is unknown. The record has no base qualities; no much larger clone is one base away.

The immunoSEQ Assay, a bias-controlled multiplex PCR, was used to amplify TCRbeta CDR3 regions from genomic DNA. Processing in the source paper ran as follows. The number of nucleated cells in each sample was estimated by amplification of reference gene primers within the assay. Sequence reads were collapsed and filtered to measure the absolute abundance of every unique TCRbeta CDR3 rearrangement. For each sample, productive Simpson clonality was calculated as the square root of Simpson's diversity index over productive rearrangements. TCRdb retrieved this table from immuneACCESS and kept in-frame rearrangements only. Not all clones are present; in checked studies, unresolved V genes account for under half, and no reason is known for the remainder. D and trimming were read from the DNA, whereas the V and J calls and clone size are those reported in that table. A total of about 150,000 clones appear in this sample, about 89% of them only once. The ten most abundant clones make up 6% to 7% of the sample.

The receptor was isolated from a man aged 80 or over with acute or convalescent COVID-19. Sequencing used peripheral blood. The chain is assembled from TRBV7-2 and TRBJ2-7; TRBD1 aligns with 8 central bases. Read as DNA, the sequence is TGTGCCAGCAGCTGGACAGGGACCCCCTACGAGCAGTACTTC. Its amino acids are CASSWTGTPYEQYF. With the portions outside the CDR3 filled from the reference TRBV7-2 and TRBJ2-7 genes, the complete variable region becomes GAGVSQSPSNKVTEKGKDVELRCDPISGHTALYWYRQSLGQGLEFLIYFQGNSAPDKSGLPSDRFSAERTGGSVSTLTIQRTQQEDSAVYLCASSWTGTPYEQYFGPGTRLTVT.